This T cell receptor (beta chain) stems from a study of T cell responses to AZD1222 COVID-19 vaccine. Notes on the study in general: Females outnumbered males among donors, who were mostly white British; clonal diversity was possibly underestimated. Baseline seropositivity characterized only a handful of AZD1222 recipients.

With regard to this clone: Its target is not known.

Some clones are missing from TCRdb's copy, which holds only in-frame ones; the method was immunoSEQ multiplex PCR. The data contain 150,000 or so clones, 80% to 95% of them singletons. The germline V gene encodes CDR1 SGHTA and CDR2 FQGTGA. The V and J ends lost 4 bases and 6 bases, in that order; junction bases with no gene match: 5. This CDR3 contains 15 residues. The sequence was obtained from an adult in good health. This chain links TRBV7-3 with TRBJ2-7; 14 bases match TRBD2. The input for sequencing was peripheral blood, taken on day 0 of AZD1222 vaccination. CDR3 DNA: TGTGCCAGCAGCTCGGGACTAGCGGGAGTTAGCGAGCAGTACTTC. Residues: CASSSGLAGVSEQYF.